Here is one TCR beta chain with its context. The sample belongs to a study of blood T cell repertoires in COVID-19. Sequencing was performed with immunoSEQ multiplex PCR; in TCRdb, only in-frame clones are kept and a portion is missing. Among a few hundred thousand clones listed, about nine tenths were seen once. The receptor was isolated from a man aged 55 to 70 who had recovered from COVID-19. Sequencing was done on a sample of peripheral blood.

The CDR3 sequence: CASRSGTSVGETQYF. The CDR3 coding sequence is TGTGCCAGCAGGTCCGGGACTAGCGTGGGAGAGACCCAGTACTTC. The chain employs TRBV2 and TRBJ2-5; TRBD2 agrees at 10 bases. This CDR3 has 15 amino acids. After removal of 6 bases from V and 4 bases from J, the junction contained 8 bases not matched to a gene. Per germline, CDR1 SNHLY and CDR2 FYNNEI.